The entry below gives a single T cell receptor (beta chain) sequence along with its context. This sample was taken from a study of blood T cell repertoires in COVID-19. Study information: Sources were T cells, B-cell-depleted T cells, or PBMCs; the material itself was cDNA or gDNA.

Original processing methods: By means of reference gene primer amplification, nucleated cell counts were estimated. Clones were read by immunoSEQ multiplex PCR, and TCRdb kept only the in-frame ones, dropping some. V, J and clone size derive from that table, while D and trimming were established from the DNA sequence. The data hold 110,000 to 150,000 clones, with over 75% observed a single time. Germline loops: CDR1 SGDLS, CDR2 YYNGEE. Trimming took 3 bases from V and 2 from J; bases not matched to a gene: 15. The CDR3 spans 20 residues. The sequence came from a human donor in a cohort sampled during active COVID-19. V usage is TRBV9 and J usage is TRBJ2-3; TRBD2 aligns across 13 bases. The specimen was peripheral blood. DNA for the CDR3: TGTGCCAGCAGCGACACGCGGACTAGCGGGGGTCCACAGACCACAGATACGCAGTATTTT. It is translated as CASSDTRTSGGPQTTDTQYF.